Below, one T cell receptor beta chain is given with its context. The data derive from a study of blood T cell repertoires in COVID-19. Study information: Samples taken during acute and convalescent COVID-19 were collected in the United States, Italy and Spain. PBMCs, B-cell-depleted T cells, or T cells were the source of the cDNA or gDNA that made up the material.

The authors' processing: Estimation of nucleated cell counts relied on the amplification of reference gene primers. Assay used: immunoSEQ multiplex PCR; TCRdb lists only in-frame clones, some missing. Clonal size and the V and J genes are those of that table, whereas D and trimming came from the DNA. In the table there are just over 150,000 clones, approximately 92% of which are singletons. Germline-derived CDR1 and CDR2 are MGHDK and SYGVNS. Trimming took 0 bases from V and 5 from J, leaving 8 bases between them. This CDR3 has 14 residues. The sample taken for sequencing was peripheral blood. This chain links TRBV25-1 with TRBJ2-1; no reliable D call. The TCR sequence derives from a woman between 40 and 50 years old with acute or convalescent COVID-19. In DNA, the CDR3 is TGTGCCAGCAGTGAATACGGCAGCGACAATGAGCAGTTCTTC. Translating gives CASSEYGSDNEQFF.